This note documents a single TCR beta chain sequence. This clone showed up just a few times. Which antigen it targets is not known. No much larger clone exists at a distance of one base, and base qualities are not known. The germline V gene supplies CDR1 MGHRA and CDR2 YSYEKL. Relative to germline, V is 5 bases shorter and J is 5 bases shorter, with 14 bases between their ends. The CDR3 measures 14 amino acids from cysteine to phenylalanine. Of the read, only the CDR3 DNA is kept; its 42 bases are in frame from base 1. Libraries came from the immunoSEQ multiplex PCR assay. Per the source publication's procedure: A statistical classification framework was built for diagnosing cytomegalovirus status from the catalog of TCR beta chain sequences. Not all clones reach the TCRdb copy of this immuneACCESS table, which keeps in-frame sequences only. Checked studies attribute under half of the gap to unresolved V genes and leave the rest unexplained. The D gene and trimming were derived from the DNA, and the V and J assignments and clone size from that table. Recorded for this sample are fewer than 200,000 clones; about 85% of them occurred a single time. Jointly, the top ten make up about 16% of the sample.

This sample is part of a study of cytomegalovirus exposure and HLA in healthy donors (dated by TCRdb to 2015 to 2018). Regarding the research as a whole: According to a later analysis, the approximately 120 validation repertoires were produced on the same platform as the approximately 690 repertoires of the first cohort. The aim of the study was to test whether cataloging public T cell receptors could identify signatures of past pathogen exposure. A separate validation cohort of about 110 different subjects was used in addition to the roughly 620-subject first cohort. High-throughput TCR immunosequencing, statistical association of individual TCRs with disease status, and machine learning were combined to predict cytomegalovirus infection status.

Separate from the roughly 650-subject first cohort, the validation cohort of 95 to 150 subjects was the group to which the donors belonged. General study outcomes and caveats: Most TCR sequences were seen in very few donors, while some public TCRs were found in many individuals. A few of the identified cytomegalovirus-associated TCR beta chains were confirmed in vitro to be specific for cytomegalovirus antigens. The study listed 150 to 200 TCR beta chains as associated with cytomegalovirus. In a later analysis, TCRs clustered in the first cohort were found to also tend to co-occur in the roughly 130 validation repertoires, with 90% to 95% of cluster scores above 0. The authors suggested that the approach could potentially be generalized to other disease states and immunological phenotypes. The classifier was reported to diagnose cytomegalovirus status with high specificity and sensitivity in both the original and validation cohorts. All 120 repertoires were used to score co-occurrence in the validation cohort in a later analysis, because that analysis had no HLA typing for the cohort.

The chain uses TRBV4-1 and TRBJ2-3, and possibly TRBD2, on 6 matching bases. The clonotype was recovered from a man younger than 35 in good health and CMV-seropositive. Specimen: PBMCs. For the CDR3, the sequence is CASSFGGARDTQYF. The DNA sequence is TGCGCCAGCAGCTTCGGAGGGGCCAGAGATACGCAGTATTTT.